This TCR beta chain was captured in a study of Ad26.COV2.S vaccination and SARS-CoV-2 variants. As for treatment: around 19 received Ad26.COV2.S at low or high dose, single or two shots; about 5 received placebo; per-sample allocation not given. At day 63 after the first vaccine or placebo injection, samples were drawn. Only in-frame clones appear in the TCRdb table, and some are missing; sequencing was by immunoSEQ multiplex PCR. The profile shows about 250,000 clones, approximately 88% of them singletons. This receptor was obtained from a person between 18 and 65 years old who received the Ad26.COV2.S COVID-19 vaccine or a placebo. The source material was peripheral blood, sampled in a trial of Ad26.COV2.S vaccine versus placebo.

CDR3 residues: CASSQDRSGGPREETQYF. The CDR3 DNA reads TGCGCCAGCAGCCAAGATAGAAGCGGGGGGCCTCGAGAGGAGACCCAGTACTTC. The chain joins TRBV4-1 to TRBJ2-5; 9 nucleotides align to TRBD2. With V trimmed by 0 bases and J by 5 bases, 13 bases remained unmatched. The CDR3 loop spans 18 amino acids. Germline CDR1 and CDR2: MGHRA and YSYEKL.